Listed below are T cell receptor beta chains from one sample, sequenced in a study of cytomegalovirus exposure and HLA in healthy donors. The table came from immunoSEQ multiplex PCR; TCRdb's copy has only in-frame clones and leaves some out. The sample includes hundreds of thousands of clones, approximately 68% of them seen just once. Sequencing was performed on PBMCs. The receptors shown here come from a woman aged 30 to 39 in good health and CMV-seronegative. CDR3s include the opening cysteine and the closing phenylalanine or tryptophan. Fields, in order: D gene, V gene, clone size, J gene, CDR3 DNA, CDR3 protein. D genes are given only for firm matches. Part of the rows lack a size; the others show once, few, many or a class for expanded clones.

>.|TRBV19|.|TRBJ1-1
TGTGCCACGGGGACAAATATGAACACTGAAGCTTTCTTT
CATGTNMNTEAFF
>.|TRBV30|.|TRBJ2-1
TGTGCCTGGAGTGTCCGGCGGTCTTCCTACAATGAGCAGTTCTTC
CAWSVRRSSYNEQFF
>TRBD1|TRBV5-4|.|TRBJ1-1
TGTGCCAGCAGCTCCCTGGACAGGGGGCGGGACACTGAAGCTTTCTTT
CASSSLDRGRDTEAFF
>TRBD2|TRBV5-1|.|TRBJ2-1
TGCGCCAGCAGCTTAACCACCCCGGGGGGTGAGCAGTTCTTC
CASSLTTPGGEQFF
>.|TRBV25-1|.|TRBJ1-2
TGTGCCAGCAGTCCCCAAGGAGGGAACTATGGCTACACCTTC
CASSPQGGNYGYTF
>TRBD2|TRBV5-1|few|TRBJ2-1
TGCGCCAGCAGCTTCCGGACTAGCATGGGTGAGCAGTTCTTC
CASSFRTSMGEQFF
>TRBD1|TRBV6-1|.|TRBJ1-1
TGTGCCAGCAAAGGGGGCCTCAACACTGAAGCTTTCTTT
CASKGGLNTEAFF
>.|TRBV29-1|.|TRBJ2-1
TGCTCCTGGAGAAGCTCCTACAATGAGCAGTTCTTC
CSWRSSYNEQFF
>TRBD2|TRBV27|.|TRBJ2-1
TGTGCCAGCAGCCTAGCGGGAGGCGATGAGCAGTTCTTC
CASSLAGGDEQFF
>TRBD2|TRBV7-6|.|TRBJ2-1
TGTGTCAGCAGCTCCCCCGGTGGGGCGGGAGCTTACAATGAGCAGTTCTTC
CVSSSPGGAGAYNEQFF
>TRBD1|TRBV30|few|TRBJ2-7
TGTGCCTGGGTGGCCGCACCGGGACAGGGGACCGAGCAGTACTTC
CAWVAAPGQGTEQYF
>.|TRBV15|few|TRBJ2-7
TGTGACACCAGCACAGGTCTCAATTACGAGCAGTACTTC
CDTSTGLNYEQYF
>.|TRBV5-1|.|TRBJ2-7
TGCGCCAGCAGCTTTCTCCTTAGCTCTTCTAACGAGCAGTACTTC
CASSFLLSSSNEQYF
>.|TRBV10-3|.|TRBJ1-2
TGTGCCATCAGTGCCTCAGGCGGGGCTAACTATGGCTACACCTTC
CAISASGGANYGYTF
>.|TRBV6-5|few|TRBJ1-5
TGTGCCAGCAGTTTATTTAGCAATCAGCCCCAGCATTTT
CASSLFSNQPQHF
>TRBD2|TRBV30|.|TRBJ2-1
TGTGCCTGGAGTGTTAATAGCGGGAACTACAATGAGCAGTTCTTC
CAWSVNSGNYNEQFF
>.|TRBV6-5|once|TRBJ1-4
TGTGCCAGCAGTTGGCCGGGGGGTGGTGAAAAACTGTTTTTT
CASSWPGGGEKLFF
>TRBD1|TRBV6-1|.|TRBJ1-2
TGTGCCAGCAGTGCCCTCCGAACAGGGGACTCATATGGCTACACCTTC
CASSALRTGDSYGYTF
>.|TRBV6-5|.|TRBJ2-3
TGTGCCAGCAGTTACGGCCTGGGCGGCACAGATACGCAGTATTTT
CASSYGLGGTDTQYF
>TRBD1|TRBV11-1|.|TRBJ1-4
TGTGCCAGCAGCTCACAGGGGGCAGAGGAAAAACTGTTTTTT
CASSSQGAEEKLFF
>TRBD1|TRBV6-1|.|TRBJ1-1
TGTGCCAGTCGGACAGGGCTTGGGAACACTGAAGCTTTCTTT
CASRTGLGNTEAFF
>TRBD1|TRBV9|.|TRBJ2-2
TGTGCCAGTGGGACAGGGACCGGGGAGCTGTTTTTT
CASGTGTGELFF
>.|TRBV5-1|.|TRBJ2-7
TGCGCCAGCAGCTTGGTGCCGGGGGAGCAGTACTTC
CASSLVPGEQYF
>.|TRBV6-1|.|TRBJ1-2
TGTGCCAGCAGTGCTTCAGGGGTATATGGCTACACCTTC
CASSASGVYGYTF
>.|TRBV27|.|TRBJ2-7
TGTGCCAGCGGATTAACAGGGCCGAGCTCCTACGAGCAGTACTTC
CASGLTGPSSYEQYF
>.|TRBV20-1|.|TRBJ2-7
TGCAGTGCTAGGGGCAGCTACGAGCAGTACTTC
CSARGSYEQYF
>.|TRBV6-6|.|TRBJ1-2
TGTGCCAGCAGTTACCCGACAGTTTATGGCTACACCTTC
CASSYPTVYGYTF
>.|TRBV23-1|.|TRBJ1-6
TGCGCCAGCAGTCAAGGGGCGTCCTATAATTCACCCCTCCACTTT
CASSQGASYNSPLHF
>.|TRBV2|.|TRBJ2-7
TGTGCCAGCAGCTGGGTGGGCCGAACCTACGAGCAGTACTTC
CASSWVGRTYEQYF
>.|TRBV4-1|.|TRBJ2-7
TGCGCCAGCAGCCCCGCTTGGATGGGAGATACCTACGAGCAGTACTTC
CASSPAWMGDTYEQYF
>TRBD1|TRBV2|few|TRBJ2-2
TGTGCCAGCAGCCTGGGACAGGGTAGGACCGGGGAGCTGTTTTTT
CASSLGQGRTGELFF
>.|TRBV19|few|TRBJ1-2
TGTGCCAGTAGTATCCCGTCCAGGGACTATGGCTACACCTTC
CASSIPSRDYGYTF
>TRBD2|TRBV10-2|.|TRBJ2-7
TGCGCCAGCAGTGAGTCGAGGACTAGCGAGGGCTACGAGCAGTACTTC
CASSESRTSEGYEQYF
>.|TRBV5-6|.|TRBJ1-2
TGTGCCAGCAGTCGAGGGATCTCCTCGTATGGCTACACCTTC
CASSRGISSYGYTF
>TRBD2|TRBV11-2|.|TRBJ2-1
TGTGCCAGCAACGATGGGACTAGCGGGGCGTACAATGAGCAGTTCTTC
CASNDGTSGAYNEQFF
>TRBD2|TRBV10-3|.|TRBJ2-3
TGTGCCATCGCAAGCGGGGAGGCAGATACGCAGTATTTT
CAIASGEADTQYF
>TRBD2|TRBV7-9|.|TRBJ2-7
TGTTCCAGTAGGGGAGGGACTTCCTACGAGCAGTACTTC
CSSRGGTSYEQYF
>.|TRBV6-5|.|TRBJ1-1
TGTGCCAGCAGTAGGGGCCAGAACACTGAAGCTTTCTTT
CASSRGQNTEAFF
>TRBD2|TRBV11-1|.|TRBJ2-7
TGTGCCAGCAGCTCGCTCGGACTAGCGGGAGGGCGGTACGAGCAGTACTTC
CASSSLGLAGGRYEQYF
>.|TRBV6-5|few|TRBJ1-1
TGTGCCAGCAGGGAGGCTACTGAAGCTTTCTTT
CASREATEAFF
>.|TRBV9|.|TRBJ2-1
TGTGCCAGCAGCGTAGGGGTTAGCTACTACAATGAGCAGTTCTTC
CASSVGVSYYNEQFF